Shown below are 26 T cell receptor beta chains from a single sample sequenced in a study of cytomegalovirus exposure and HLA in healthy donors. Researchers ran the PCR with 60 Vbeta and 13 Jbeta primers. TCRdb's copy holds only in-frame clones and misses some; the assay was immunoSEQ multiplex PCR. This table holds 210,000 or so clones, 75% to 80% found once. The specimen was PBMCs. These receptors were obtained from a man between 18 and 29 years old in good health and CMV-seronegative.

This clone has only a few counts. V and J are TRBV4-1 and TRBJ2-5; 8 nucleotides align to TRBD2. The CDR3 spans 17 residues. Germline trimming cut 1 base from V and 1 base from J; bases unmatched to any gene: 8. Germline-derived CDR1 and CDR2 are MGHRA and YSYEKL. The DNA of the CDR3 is TGCGCCAGCAGCCAAGGAGAAGCGGGGGATAGCCAAGAGACCCAGTACTTC. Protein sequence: CASSQGEAGDSQETQYF.

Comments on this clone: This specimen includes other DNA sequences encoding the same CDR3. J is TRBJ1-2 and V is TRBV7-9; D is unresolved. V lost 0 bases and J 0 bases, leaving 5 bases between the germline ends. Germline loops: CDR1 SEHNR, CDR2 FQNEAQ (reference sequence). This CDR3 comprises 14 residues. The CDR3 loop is CASSLAGANYGYTF. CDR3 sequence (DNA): TGTGCCAGCAGCTTAGCGGGAGCTAACTATGGCTACACCTTC.

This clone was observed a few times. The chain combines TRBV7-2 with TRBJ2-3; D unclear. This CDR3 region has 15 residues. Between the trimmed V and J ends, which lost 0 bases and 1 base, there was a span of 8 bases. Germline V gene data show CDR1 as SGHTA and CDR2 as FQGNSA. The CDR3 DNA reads TGTGCCAGCAGCTTAGCGCGGTCGGGCACAGATACGCAGTATTTT. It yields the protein CASSLARSGTDTQYF.

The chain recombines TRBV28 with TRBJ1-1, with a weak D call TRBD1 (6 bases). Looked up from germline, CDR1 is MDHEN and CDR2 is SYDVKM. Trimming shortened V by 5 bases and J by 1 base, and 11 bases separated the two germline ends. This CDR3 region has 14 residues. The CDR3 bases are TGTGCCAGCAGTCCTGGACAGTCGAACACTGAAGCTTTCTTT. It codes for CASSPGQSNTEAFF.

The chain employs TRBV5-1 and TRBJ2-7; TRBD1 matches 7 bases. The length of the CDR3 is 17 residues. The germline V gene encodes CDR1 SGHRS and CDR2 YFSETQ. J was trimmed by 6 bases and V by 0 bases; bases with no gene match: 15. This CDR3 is CASSLEALRQGIGEQYF. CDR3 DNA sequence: TGCGCCAGCAGCTTGGAGGCCCTTCGACAGGGTATCGGCGAGCAGTACTTC.

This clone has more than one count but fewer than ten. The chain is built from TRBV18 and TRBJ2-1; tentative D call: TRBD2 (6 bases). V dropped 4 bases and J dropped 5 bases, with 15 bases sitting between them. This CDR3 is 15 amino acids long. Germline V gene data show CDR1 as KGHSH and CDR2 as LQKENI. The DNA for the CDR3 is TGTGCCAGCTCACGGTTAATCGGGAGCGACAATGAGCAGTTCTTC. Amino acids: CASSRLIGSDNEQFF.

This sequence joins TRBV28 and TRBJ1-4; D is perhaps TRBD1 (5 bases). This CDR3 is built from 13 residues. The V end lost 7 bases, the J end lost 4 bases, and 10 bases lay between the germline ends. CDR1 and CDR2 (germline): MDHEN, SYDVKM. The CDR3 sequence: CASKRGHNEKLFF. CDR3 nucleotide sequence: TGTGCCAGCAAAAGGGGTCATAATGAAAAACTGTTTTTT. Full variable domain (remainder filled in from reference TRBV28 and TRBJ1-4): DVKVTQSSRYLVKRTGEKVFLECVQDMDHENMFWYRQDPGLGLRLIYFSYDVKMKEKGDIPEGYSVSREKKERFSLILESASTNQTSMYLCASKRGHNEKLFFGSGTQLSVL.

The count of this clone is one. Here the CDR3 DNA reads TGTGCCAGTAGTATCCGGCAGGCAAGCTCTGGAAACACCATATATTTT. It codes for CASSIRQASSGNTIYF. The chain is built from TRBV19 and TRBJ1-3; D remains ambiguous. Germline CDR1 reads LNHDA; CDR2 reads SQIVND (reference sequence). With 3 bases removed from V and 0 bases from J, the gap between germline ends came to 12 bases. The CDR3 is 16 amino acids.

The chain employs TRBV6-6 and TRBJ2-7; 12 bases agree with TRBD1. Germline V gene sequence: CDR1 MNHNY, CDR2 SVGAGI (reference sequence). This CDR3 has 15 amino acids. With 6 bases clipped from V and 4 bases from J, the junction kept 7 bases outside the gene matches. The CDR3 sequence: CASRSGTGGAYEQYF. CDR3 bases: TGTGCCAGCAGATCGGGGACAGGGGGCGCTTACGAGCAGTACTTC.

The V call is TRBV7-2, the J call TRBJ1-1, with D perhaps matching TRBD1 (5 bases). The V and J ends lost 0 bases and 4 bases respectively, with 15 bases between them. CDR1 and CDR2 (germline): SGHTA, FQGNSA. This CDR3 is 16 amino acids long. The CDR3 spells CASSLAGGGWSTEAFF. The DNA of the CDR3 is TGTGCCAGCAGCTTAGCGGGGGGTGGATGGAGCACTGAAGCTTTCTTT.

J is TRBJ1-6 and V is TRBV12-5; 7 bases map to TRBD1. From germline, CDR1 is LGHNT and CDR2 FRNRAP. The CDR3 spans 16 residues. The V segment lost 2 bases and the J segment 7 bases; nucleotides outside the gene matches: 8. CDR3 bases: TGTGCTAGTGGTTTGTCCTTAGACAGGGTGAATTCACCCCTCCACTTT. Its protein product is CASGLSLDRVNSPLHF.

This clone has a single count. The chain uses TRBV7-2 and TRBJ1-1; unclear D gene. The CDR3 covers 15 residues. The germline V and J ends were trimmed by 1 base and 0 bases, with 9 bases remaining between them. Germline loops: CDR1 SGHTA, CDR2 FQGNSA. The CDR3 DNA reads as TGTGCCAGCAGCTTAGGGCGGAGGATGAACACTGAAGCTTTCTTT. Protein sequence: CASSLGRRMNTEAFF. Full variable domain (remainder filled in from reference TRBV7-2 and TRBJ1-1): GAGVSQSPSNKVTEKGKDVELRCDPISGHTALYWYRQSLGQGLEFLIYFQGNSAPDKSGLPSDRFSAERTGGSVSTLTIQRTQQEDSAVYLCASSLGRRMNTEAFFGQGTRLTVV.

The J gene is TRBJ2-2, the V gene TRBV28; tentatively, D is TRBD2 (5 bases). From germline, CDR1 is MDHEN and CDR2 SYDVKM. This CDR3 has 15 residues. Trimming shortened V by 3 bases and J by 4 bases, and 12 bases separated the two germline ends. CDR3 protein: CASSFRTGPTGELFF. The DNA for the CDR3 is TGTGCCAGCAGTTTTCGGACTGGGCCCACCGGGGAGCTGTTTTTT.

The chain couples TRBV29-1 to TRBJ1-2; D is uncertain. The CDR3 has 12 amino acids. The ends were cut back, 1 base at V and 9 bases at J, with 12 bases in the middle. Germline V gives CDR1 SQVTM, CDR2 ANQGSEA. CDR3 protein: CSVEVRGLSYTF. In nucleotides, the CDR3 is TGCAGCGTTGAAGTCCGAGGGTTGAGCTACACCTTC.

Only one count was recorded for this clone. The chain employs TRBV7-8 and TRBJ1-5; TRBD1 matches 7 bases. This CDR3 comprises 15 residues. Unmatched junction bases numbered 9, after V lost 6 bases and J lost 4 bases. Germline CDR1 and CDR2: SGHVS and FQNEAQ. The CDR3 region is CASSFGGGRNQPQHF. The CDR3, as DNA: TGTGCCAGCAGTTTTGGAGGGGGCCGGAATCAGCCCCAGCATTTT.

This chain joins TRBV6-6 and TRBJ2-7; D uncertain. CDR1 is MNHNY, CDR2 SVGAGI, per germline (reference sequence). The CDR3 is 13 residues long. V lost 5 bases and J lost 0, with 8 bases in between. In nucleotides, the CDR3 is TGTGCCAGCAGTGAGACACTCTCCTACGAGCAGTACTTC. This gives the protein CASSETLSYEQYF.

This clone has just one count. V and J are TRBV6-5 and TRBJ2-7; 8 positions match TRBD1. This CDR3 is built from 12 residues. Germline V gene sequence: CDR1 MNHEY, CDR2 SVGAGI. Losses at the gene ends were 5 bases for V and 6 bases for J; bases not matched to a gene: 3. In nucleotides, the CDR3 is TGTGCCAGCAGTAGGACAGGGTTCGAGCAGTACTTC. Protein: CASSRTGFEQYF.

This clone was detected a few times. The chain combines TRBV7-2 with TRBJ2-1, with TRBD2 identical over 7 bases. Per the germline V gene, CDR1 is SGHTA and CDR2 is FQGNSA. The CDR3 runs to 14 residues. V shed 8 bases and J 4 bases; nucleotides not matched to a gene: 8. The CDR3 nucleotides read TGTGCCAGCCTAGGGGAGGGAAATTACAATGAGCAGTTCTTC. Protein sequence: CASLGEGNYNEQFF. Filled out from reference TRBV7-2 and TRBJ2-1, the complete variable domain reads GAGVSQSPSNKVTEKGKDVELRCDPISGHTALYWYRQSLGQGLEFLIYFQGNSAPDKSGLPSDRFSAERTGGSVSTLTIQRTQQEDSAVYLCASLGEGNYNEQFFGPGTRLTVL.

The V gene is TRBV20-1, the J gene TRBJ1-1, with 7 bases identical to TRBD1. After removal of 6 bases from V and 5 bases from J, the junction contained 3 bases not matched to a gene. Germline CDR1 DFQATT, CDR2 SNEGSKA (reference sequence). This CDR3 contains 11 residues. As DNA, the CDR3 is TGCAGTGCAGACAGGGAAACTGAAGCTTTCTTT. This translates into CSADRETEAFF.

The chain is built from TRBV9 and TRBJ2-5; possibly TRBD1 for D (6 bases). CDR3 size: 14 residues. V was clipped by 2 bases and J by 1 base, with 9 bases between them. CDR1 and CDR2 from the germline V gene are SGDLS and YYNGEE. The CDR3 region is CASSVTGGQETQYF. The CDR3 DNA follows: TGTGCCAGCAGCGTGACAGGTGGCCAAGAGACCCAGTACTTC.

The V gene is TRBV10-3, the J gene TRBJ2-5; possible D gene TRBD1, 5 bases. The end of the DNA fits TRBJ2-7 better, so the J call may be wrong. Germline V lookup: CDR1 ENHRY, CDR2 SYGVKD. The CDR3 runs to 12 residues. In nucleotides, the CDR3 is TGTGCCATCAGCCAGGGTAAGAGCGAGCAGTACTTC. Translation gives CAISQGKSEQYF.

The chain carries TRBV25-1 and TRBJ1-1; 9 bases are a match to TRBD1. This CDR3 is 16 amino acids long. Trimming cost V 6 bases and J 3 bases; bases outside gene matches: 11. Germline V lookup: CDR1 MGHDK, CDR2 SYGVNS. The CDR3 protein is CASRAQGARLDTEAFF. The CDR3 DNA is TGTGCCAGCAGGGCACAGGGGGCACGGTTGGACACTGAAGCTTTCTTT.

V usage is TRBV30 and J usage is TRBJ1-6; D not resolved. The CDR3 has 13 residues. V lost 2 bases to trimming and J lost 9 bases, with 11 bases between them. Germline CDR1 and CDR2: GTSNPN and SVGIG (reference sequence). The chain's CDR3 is CAWSRGGSSPLHF. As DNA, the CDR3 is TGTGCCTGGAGTCGGGGTGGGAGTTCACCCCTCCACTTT.

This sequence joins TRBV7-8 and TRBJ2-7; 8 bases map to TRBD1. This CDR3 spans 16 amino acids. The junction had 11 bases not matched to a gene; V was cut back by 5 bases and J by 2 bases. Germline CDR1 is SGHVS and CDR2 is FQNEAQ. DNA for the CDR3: TGTGCCAGCAGCACCCCATCACAGGGGGGTACCTACGAGCAGTACTTC. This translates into CASSTPSQGGTYEQYF. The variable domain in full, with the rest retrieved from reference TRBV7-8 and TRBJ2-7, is GAGVSQSPRYKVAKRGQDVALRCDPISGHVSLFWYQQALGQGPEFLTYFQNEAQLDKSGLPSDRFFAERPEGSVSTLKIQRTQQEDSAVYLCASSTPSQGGTYEQYFGPGTRLTVT.

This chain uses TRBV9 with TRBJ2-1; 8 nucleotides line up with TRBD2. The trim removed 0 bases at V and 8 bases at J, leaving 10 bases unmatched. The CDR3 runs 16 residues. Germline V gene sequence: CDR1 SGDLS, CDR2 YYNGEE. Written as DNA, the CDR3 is TGTGCCAGCAGCGTAGATCTAGCGGGCAGTATAGATGAGCAGTTCTTC. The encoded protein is CASSVDLAGSIDEQFF.

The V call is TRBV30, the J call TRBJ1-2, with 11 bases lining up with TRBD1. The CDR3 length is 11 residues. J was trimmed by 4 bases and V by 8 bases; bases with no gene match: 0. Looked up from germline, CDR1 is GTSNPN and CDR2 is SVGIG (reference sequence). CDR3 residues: CAGTGGYGYTF. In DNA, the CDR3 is TGTGCCGGGACAGGGGGCTATGGCTACACCTTC.